The 25 T cell receptor beta chains presented below share a single source sample, sequenced in a study of cytomegalovirus exposure and HLA in healthy donors (dated by TCRdb to 2015 to 2018). The library came from the immunoSEQ multiplex PCR assay. A mixture of 60 forward primers for TCR Vbeta segments and 13 reverse primers for TCR Jbeta segments was used in the multiplex PCR. Here the immuneACCESS table is served through TCRdb, limited to in-frame sequences with V and J called. Missing clones are a known gap in these copies; in checked studies unresolved V genes cover under half, and the rest lacks a known reason. Across this sample there are approximately 180,000 clones, with approximately 78% seen only once. Roughly 2.5% of the sample rests with the top ten. Sample: PBMCs. Every receptor here comes from a human donor in good health.

V and J are TRBV6-5 and TRBJ1-4, with 8 nucleotides matching TRBD1. Germline CDR1 MNHEY, CDR2 SVGAGI. With 6 bases clipped from V and 7 bases from J, the junction kept 7 bases outside the gene matches. The CDR3 contains 14 residues. Here the CDR3 DNA reads TGTGCCAGCAGCCGGACAGGGCGGGCTGAAAAACTGTTTTTT. As protein: CASSRTGRAEKLFF.

V is TRBV6-7 and J is TRBJ2-7; a possible D gene is TRBD2 (5 bases). TRBV6-7 is filed as an ORF, its function uncertain. V shed 7 bases and J shed 5 bases, with 18 bases lying between them. The CDR3 length is 14 residues. The CDR3 sequence: CASTPGSSVNEQYF. The CDR3, as DNA: TGTGCCAGCACACCGGGGTCTTCAGTAAACGAGCAGTACTTC.

The J gene is TRBJ1-2, the V gene TRBV6-5, with 8 bases aligning to TRBD1. V was clipped by 0 bases and J by 8 bases; unmatched bases: 5. CDR3 length equals 14 residues. Per germline, CDR1 MNHEY and CDR2 SVGAGI. The CDR3 region is CASSYSSGGGGYTF. Here the CDR3 DNA reads TGTGCCAGCAGTTACTCGTCAGGGGGCGGAGGCTACACCTTC.

V usage is TRBV4-1 and J usage is TRBJ1-5; the D gene is possibly TRBD1 (5 bases). V gave up 4 bases and J gave up 4 bases, with 8 bases separating them. This CDR3 has 13 residues. The germline V gene has CDR1 MGHRA and CDR2 YSYEKL. CDR3 DNA: TGCGCCAGCAGCCGGGGGGTAAATCAGCCCCAGCATTTT. It is translated as CASSRGVNQPQHF.

V is TRBV12-5 and J is TRBJ2-1; 8 bases fit TRBD2. This CDR3 region has 17 residues. Trimming took 2 bases from V and 4 from J; bases not matched to a gene: 10. Germline values: CDR1 LGHNT, CDR2 FRNRAP. The CDR3 bases are TGTGCTAGTGGTTTGACCAGCGGGGGCGAAAATTACAATGAGCAGTTCTTC. Translated: CASGLTSGGENYNEQFF. The full variable domain, rest sourced from reference TRBV12-5 and TRBJ2-1, is DARVTQTPRHKVTEMGQEVTMRCQPILGHNTVFWYRQTMMQGLELLAYFRNRAPLDDSGMPKDRFSAEMPDATLATLKIQPSEPRDSAVYFCASGLTSGGENYNEQFFGPGTRLTVL.

This clone was counted between two and nine times. This chain joins TRBV7-6 and TRBJ1-4, with TRBD1 identical over 7 bases. With 0 bases clipped from V and 6 bases from J, the junction kept 13 bases outside the gene matches. Germline assignment: CDR1 SGHVS and CDR2 FNYEAQ. The CDR3 sequence is 18 residues long. CDR3 sequence: CASSLASLSTGRDEKLFF. CDR3 sequence (DNA): TGTGCCAGCAGCTTAGCCTCCTTATCGACAGGGAGAGATGAAAAACTGTTTTTT.

The chain links TRBV5-1 to TRBJ2-5; 10 nucleotides match TRBD2. The CDR3 runs to 15 residues. With V trimmed by 4 bases and J by 11 bases, 14 bases remained unmatched. The germline V gene has CDR1 SGHRS and CDR2 YFSETQ. DNA of the CDR3: TGCGCCAGCAGCGTAAACCTAGCGGGGGCAGGGGAGCAGTACTTC. Amino acids: CASSVNLAGAGEQYF.

For this clone: At one of its ends the junction is not consistent with the germline gene, which may arise from a read error. The chain recombines TRBV5-5 with TRBJ2-7; 7 bases line up with TRBD2. The CDR3 length is 12 residues. Germline assignment: CDR1 SGHKS and CDR2 YYEKEE (reference sequence). The CDR3 DNA reads as TGTGCCAGCAGCCCCTGGGAGGGTATACCCGATTTC. Its protein product is CASSPWEGIPDF.

The chain recombines TRBV19 with TRBJ2-1; D possibly corresponds to TRBD1 (6 bases). There are 14 residues in the CDR3. V lost 6 bases and J 2 bases, leaving 11 bases between the germline ends. The germline V gene encodes CDR1 LNHDA and CDR2 SQIVND (reference sequence). Written as DNA, the CDR3 is TGTGCCAGTAGGCAGGGGTCCCCCTACAATGAGCAGTTCTTC. It translates to CASRQGSPYNEQFF. Variable domain in full (rest from reference TRBV19 and TRBJ2-1): DGGITQSPKYLFRKEGQNVTLSCEQNLNHDAMYWYRQDPGQGLRLIYYSQIVNDFQKGDIAEGYSVSREKKESFPLTVTSAQKNPTAFYLCASRQGSPYNEQFFGPGTRLTVL.

The chain carries TRBV5-6 and TRBJ2-2; 8 nucleotides agree with TRBD1. Germline V gene sequence: CDR1 SGHDT, CDR2 YYEEEE. V was clipped by 4 bases and J by 1 base; unmatched bases: 6. CDR3 length: 16 residues. CDR3 protein: CASSRPGTGNTGELFF. The CDR3 region has the DNA TGTGCCAGCAGCCGTCCCGGGACAGGGAACACCGGGGAGCTGTTTTTT.

The rearrangement joins TRBV7-2 to TRBJ1-2, with TRBD1 as a possible D gene (6 bases). Looked up from germline, CDR1 is SGHTA and CDR2 is FQGNSA. CDR3 length equals 16 residues. V was clipped by 4 bases and J by 2 bases, with 17 bases between them. The CDR3 here is CASSSGGQTRNYGYTF. The CDR3 DNA reads TGTGCCAGCAGCTCGGGCGGACAGACCCGAAACTATGGCTACACCTTC.

This clone was detected many times. The chain combines TRBV4-1 with TRBJ2-1; possible D gene TRBD1, 6 bases. V lost 0 bases to trimming and J lost 7 bases, with 16 bases between them. Looked up from germline, CDR1 is MGHRA and CDR2 is YSYEKL. This CDR3 comprises 16 residues. In nucleotides, the CDR3 is TGCGCCAGCAGCCAAGATCGGTTAGGGGGATGGAATGAGCAGTTCTTC. It encodes CASSQDRLGGWNEQFF.

V gene TRBV7-2 combines with J gene TRBJ2-3, with D perhaps TRBD1 (6 bases). Germline V gene sequence: CDR1 SGHTA, CDR2 FQGNSA. The CDR3 is made up of 13 amino acids. Trimming shortened V by 5 bases and J by 4 bases, and 10 bases separated the two germline ends. The chain's CDR3 is CASSPYRADTQYF. The CDR3 DNA is TGTGCCAGCAGCCCTTACAGGGCAGATACGCAGTATTTT.

The V and J genes are TRBV5-5 and TRBJ1-3; 7 nucleotides align to TRBD1. V trimming: 4 bases; J trimming: 4 bases; junction bases outside the gene matches: 11. Germline values: CDR1 SGHKS, CDR2 YYEKEE (reference sequence). CDR3 length: 16 residues. The CDR3 nucleotides read TGTGCCAGCAGCCCTGGACAGGACCTTTTCGGAAACACCATATATTTT. Translation: CASSPGQDLFGNTIYF.

The chain joins TRBV7-3 to TRBJ2-7; 7 bases are a match to TRBD2. The CDR3 spans 13 residues. J was trimmed by 6 bases and V by 3 bases; bases with no gene match: 5. Germline V lookup: CDR1 SGHTA, CDR2 FQGTGA. The CDR3 here is CASSLGGSREQYF. Here the CDR3 DNA reads TGTGCCAGCAGCTTGGGAGGGTCTCGCGAGCAGTACTTC. Full variable domain (outside the CDR3, taken from reference TRBV7-3 and TRBJ2-7): GAGVSQTPSNKVTEKGKYVELRCDPISGHTALYWYRQSLGQGPEFLIYFQGTGAADDSGLPNDRFFAVRPEGSVSTLKIQRTERGDSAVYLCASSLGGSREQYFGPGTRLTVT.

The chain is built from TRBV9 and TRBJ2-7, with D hard to call. There are 12 residues in the CDR3. CDR1 is SGDLS, CDR2 YYNGEE, per germline. V was pared by 3 bases and J by 2 bases, with 6 bases between. DNA for the CDR3: TGTGCCAGCAGCGGTTCTGCCTACGAGCAGTACTTC. It specifies CASSGSAYEQYF.

The rearrangement links TRBV1 to TRBJ1-5. TRBV1 is a documented pseudogene. The CDR3 loop spans 10 amino acids. The DNA for the CDR3 is TGCACCAGCCGTGGGAGGCCCCAGCATTTT. The encoded protein is CTSRGRPQHF.

This clone was seen a handful of times. This sequence joins TRBV5-4 and TRBJ1-1, with 8 bases identical to TRBD1. Trimming cost V 1 base and J 6 bases; bases outside gene matches: 5. This CDR3 spans 14 amino acids. Germline-derived CDR1 and CDR2 are SGHNT and YYREEE (reference sequence). As DNA, the CDR3 is TGTGCCAGCAGCTTGACACAGGGGGGTGCTGAAGCTTTCTTT. It codes for CASSLTQGGAEAFF. Together with reference TRBV5-4 and TRBJ1-1, the CDR3 gives the full variable domain: ETGVTQSPTHLIKTRGQQVTLRCSSQSGHNTVSWYQQALGQGPQFIFQYYREEENGRGNFPPRFSGLQFPNYSSELNVNALELDDSALYLCASSLTQGGAEAFFGQGTRLTVV.

V is TRBV5-4 and J is TRBJ2-1; TRBD1 matches 9 bases. This CDR3 contains 14 residues. Germline loops: CDR1 SGHNT, CDR2 YYREEE (reference sequence). The J segment lost 8 bases and the V segment lost 4 bases, leaving 7 bases of the junction unmatched. The CDR3 reads CASSTGQGSDEQFF. The CDR3 DNA reads as TGTGCCAGCAGCACGGGACAGGGATCGGATGAGCAGTTCTTC.

The chain joins TRBV7-9 to TRBJ2-7; tentative D call: TRBD1 (6 bases). Germline assignment: CDR1 SEHNR and CDR2 FQNEAQ (reference sequence). The CDR3 consists of 14 residues. Trimming stripped 1 base from V and 5 bases from J, with 12 bases between. For the CDR3, the DNA is TGTGCCAGCAGCTTAGTCCCAAACAGGGACGAGCAGTACTTC. Protein: CASSLVPNRDEQYF. The complete variable domain, with remaining parts taken from reference TRBV7-9 and TRBJ2-7, reads DTGVSQNPRHKITKRGQNVTFRCDPISEHNRLYWYRQTLGQGPEFLTYFQNEAQLEKSRLLSDRFSAERPKGSFSTLEIQRTEQGDSAMYLCASSLVPNRDEQYFGPGTRLTVT.

This clone is medium-sized (0.01 to 0.1%). This chain links TRBV6-4 with TRBJ1-5; 7 nucleotides agree with TRBD1. This CDR3 spans 14 amino acids. Germline-derived CDR1 and CDR2 are MRHNA and SNTAGT. The V gene end was trimmed by 3 bases and the J gene end by 5 bases; junction bases not matched to a gene: 4. CDR3 nucleotides: TGTGCCAGCAGTGAGGGGACAGATCATCAGCCCCAGCATTTT. It encodes CASSEGTDHQPQHF.

This chain connects TRBV2 to TRBJ2-5, with TRBD2 identical over 12 bases. J lost 5 bases, V lost 8 bases, and 3 bases had no gene match. Germline loops: CDR1 SNHLY, CDR2 FYNNEI. CDR3 length: 13 residues. The CDR3 DNA reads TGTGCCAGCGATGGGACTAGCGGGGAGACCCAGTACTTC. Encoded protein: CASDGTSGETQYF.

The J gene is TRBJ2-3, the V gene TRBV5-1, with 8 bases identical to TRBD2. Germline trimming cut 2 bases from V and 0 bases from J; bases unmatched to any gene: 5. The CDR3 is 16 residues long. In germline, CDR1 is SGHRS, CDR2 YFSETQ. CDR3 protein: CASSFSGGGSTDTQYF. For the CDR3, the DNA is TGCGCCAGCAGCTTCTCGGGAGGGGGTAGCACAGATACGCAGTATTTT. Full variable domain (outside the CDR3, taken from reference TRBV5-1 and TRBJ2-3): KAGVTQTPRYLIKTRGQQVTLSCSPISGHRSVSWYQQTPGQGLQFLFEYFSETQRNKGNFPGRFSGRQFSNSRSEMNVSTLELGDSALYLCASSFSGGGSTDTQYFGPGTRLTVL.

V and J are TRBV7-2 and TRBJ2-3, with D hard to call. The V end lost 3 bases, the J end lost 1 base, and 11 bases lay between the germline ends. This CDR3 contains 15 residues. Germline assignment: CDR1 SGHTA and CDR2 FQGNSA. The CDR3 nucleotides are TGTGCCAGCAGCTTTACGGTAGTTGGCACAGATACGCAGTATTTT. Protein sequence: CASSFTVVGTDTQYF.

The chain combines TRBV18 with TRBJ2-5, with TRBD1 matching 7 bases. Germline assignment: CDR1 KGHSH and CDR2 LQKENI. Trimming cost V 6 bases and J 2 bases; bases outside gene matches: 6. The CDR3 contains 14 residues. CDR3 coding DNA: TGTGCCAGCTCCGGGACAGTCGTACAAGAGACCCAGTACTTC. It yields the protein CASSGTVVQETQYF.